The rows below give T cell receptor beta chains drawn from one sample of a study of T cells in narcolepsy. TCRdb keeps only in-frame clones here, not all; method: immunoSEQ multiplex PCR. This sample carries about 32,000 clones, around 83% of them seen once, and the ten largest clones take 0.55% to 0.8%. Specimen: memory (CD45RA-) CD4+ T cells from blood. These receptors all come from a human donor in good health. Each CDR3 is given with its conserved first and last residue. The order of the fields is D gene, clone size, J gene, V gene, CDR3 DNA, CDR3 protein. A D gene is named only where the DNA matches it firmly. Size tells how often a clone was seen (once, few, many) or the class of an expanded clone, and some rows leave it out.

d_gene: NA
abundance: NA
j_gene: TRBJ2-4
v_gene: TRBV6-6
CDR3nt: TGTGCCAGCAGTTACTCCTCTCCGGGGACCAAAAACATTCAGTACTTC
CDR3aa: CASSYSSPGTKNIQYF

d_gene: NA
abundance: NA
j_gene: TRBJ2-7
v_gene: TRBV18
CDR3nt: TGTGCCAGCTCACAAAAGGGTCCCTACGAGCAGTACTTC
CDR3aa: CASSQKGPYEQYF

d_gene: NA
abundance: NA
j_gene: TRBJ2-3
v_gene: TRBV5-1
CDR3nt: TGCGCCAGCACCTGGGGGGGGCTGGGCACAGATACGCAGTATTTT
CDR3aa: CASTWGGLGTDTQYF

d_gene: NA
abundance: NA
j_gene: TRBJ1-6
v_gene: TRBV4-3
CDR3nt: TGCGCCAGCAGCCAAGTGGTCAGTGGGAATTCACCCCTCCACTTT
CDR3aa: CASSQVVSGNSPLHF

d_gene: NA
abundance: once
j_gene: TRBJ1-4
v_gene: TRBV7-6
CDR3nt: TGTGCCAGCAGCTTATGGGTCCGGGCCTCAACTAATGAAAAACTGTTTTTT
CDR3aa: CASSLWVRASTNEKLFF

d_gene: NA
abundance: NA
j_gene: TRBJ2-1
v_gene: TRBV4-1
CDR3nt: TGCGCCAGCAGCCAAGATGGGACCGGGGGGCAGTTCTTC
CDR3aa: CASSQDGTGGQFF

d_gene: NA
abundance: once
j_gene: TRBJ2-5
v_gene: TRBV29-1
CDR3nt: TGCAGCGTGACACAGGGCCAAGAGACCCAGTACTTC
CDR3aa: CSVTQGQETQYF

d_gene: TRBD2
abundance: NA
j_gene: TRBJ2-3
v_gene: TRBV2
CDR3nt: TGTGCCAGCATAGGACCTGGTGAGAGCGGGGGGGCACCAGATACGCAGTATTTT
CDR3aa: CASIGPGESGGAPDTQYF

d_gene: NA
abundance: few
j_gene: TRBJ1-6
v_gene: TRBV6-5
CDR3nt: TGTGCCAGCAGTTACGGGGGGGCACAGAGTTCACCCCTCCACTTT
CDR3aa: CASSYGGAQSSPLHF

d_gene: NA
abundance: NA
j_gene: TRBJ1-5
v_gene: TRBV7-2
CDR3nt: TGTGCCAGCAGCTTAGTAGGCGGGGCCAATCAGCCCCAGCATTTT
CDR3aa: CASSLVGGANQPQHF

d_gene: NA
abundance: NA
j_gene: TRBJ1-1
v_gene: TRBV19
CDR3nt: TGTGCCAGTAGTATAGGAGTAGTTTTCACGAACACTGAAGCTTTCTTT
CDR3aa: CASSIGVVFTNTEAFF

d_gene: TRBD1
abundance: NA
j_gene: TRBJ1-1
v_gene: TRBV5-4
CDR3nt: TGTGCCAGCAGCTCATCAACAGGGGGGATCACTGAAGCTTTCTTT
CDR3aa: CASSSSTGGITEAFF

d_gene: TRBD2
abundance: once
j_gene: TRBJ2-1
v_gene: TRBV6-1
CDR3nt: TGTGCCAGCAGTGCGGGACTAGCGGTTTCCTCCTACAATGAGCAGTTCTTC
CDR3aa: CASSAGLAVSSYNEQFF

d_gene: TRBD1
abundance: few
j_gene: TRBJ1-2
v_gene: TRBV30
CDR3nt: TGTGCCTGCCATTCCAGGGGGCTGGTGGATGGCTACACCTTC
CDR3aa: CACHSRGLVDGYTF

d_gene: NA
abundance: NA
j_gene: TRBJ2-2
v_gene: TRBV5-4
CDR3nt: TGTGCCAGCAGCTCACCAGGGAGGCAAACCGGGGAGCTGTTTTTT
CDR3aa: CASSSPGRQTGELFF

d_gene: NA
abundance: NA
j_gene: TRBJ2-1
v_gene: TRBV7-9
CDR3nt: TGTGCCAGCAGCCCCCCTAGGAGCGTAGGCTACAATGAGCAGTTCTTC
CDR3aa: CASSPPRSVGYNEQFF

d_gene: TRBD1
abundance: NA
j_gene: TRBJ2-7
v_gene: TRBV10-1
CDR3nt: TGCGCCAGCAGTGAGCAGGGGGGGACAGGGGGTTACTACGAGCAGTACTTC
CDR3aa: CASSEQGGTGGYYEQYF

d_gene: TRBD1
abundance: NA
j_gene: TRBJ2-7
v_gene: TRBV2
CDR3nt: TGTGCCAGCCAAGAGGGGGCCGTATCACGCGAGCAGTACTTC
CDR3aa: CASQEGAVSREQYF

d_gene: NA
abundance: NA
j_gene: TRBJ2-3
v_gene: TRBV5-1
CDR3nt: TGCGCCAGCAGTTTGCAATGGGGAGATACGCAGTATTTT
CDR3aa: CASSLQWGDTQYF

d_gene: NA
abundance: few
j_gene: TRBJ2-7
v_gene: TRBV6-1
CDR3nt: TGTGCCAGCATGGTACAGTCGCCCTACGAGCAGTACTTC
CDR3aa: CASMVQSPYEQYF

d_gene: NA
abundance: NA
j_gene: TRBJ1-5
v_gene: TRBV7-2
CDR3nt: TGTGCCAGCAGCTTAGGATGGAATCAGCCCCAGCATTTT
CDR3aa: CASSLGWNQPQHF

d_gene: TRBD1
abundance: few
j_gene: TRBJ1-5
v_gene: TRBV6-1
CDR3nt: TGTGCCAGCAGTGAAGTTGCCTTACAGGGGGGCAGGCCCCAGCATTTT
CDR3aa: CASSEVALQGGRPQHF

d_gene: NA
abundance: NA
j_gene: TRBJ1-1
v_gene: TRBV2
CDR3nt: TGTGCCAGCAGTGACAAACAGGGGAACACTGAAGCTTTCTTT
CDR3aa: CASSDKQGNTEAFF

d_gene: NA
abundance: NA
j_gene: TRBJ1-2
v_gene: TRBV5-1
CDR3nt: TGCGCCAGCAGCTTGGAGGGACGCAGCTATGGCTACACCTTC
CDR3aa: CASSLEGRSYGYTF

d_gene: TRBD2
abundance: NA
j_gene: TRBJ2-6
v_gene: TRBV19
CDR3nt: TGTGCCAGTAGCGCCCTGGGGGGGACTGGGGCCAACGTCCTGACTTTC
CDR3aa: CASSALGGTGANVLTF

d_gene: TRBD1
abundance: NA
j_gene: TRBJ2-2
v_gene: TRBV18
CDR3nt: TGTGCCAGCTCACCATTACAGGGGGCGAACACCGGGGAGCTGTTTTTT
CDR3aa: CASSPLQGANTGELFF

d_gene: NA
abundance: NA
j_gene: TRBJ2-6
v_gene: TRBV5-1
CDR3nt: TGCGCCAGCGCCCCCGGGGTATCCTCTGGGGCCAACGTCCTGACTTTC
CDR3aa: CASAPGVSSGANVLTF

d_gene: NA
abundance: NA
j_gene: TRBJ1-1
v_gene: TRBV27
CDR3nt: TGTGCCAGCAAGGAGGGTAGGAGTGAAGCTTTCTTT
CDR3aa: CASKEGRSEAFF

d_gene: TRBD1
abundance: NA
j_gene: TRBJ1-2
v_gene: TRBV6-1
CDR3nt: TGTGCCAGCACGGGACAGCCTTCTAACTATGGCTACACCTTC
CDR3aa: CASTGQPSNYGYTF

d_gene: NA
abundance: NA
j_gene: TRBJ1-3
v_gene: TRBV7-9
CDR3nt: TGTGCCAGCAGCTTAGTTTCAGGGTACGGAAACACCATATATTTT
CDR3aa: CASSLVSGYGNTIYF

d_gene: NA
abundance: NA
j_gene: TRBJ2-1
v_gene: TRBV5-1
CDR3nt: TGCGCCAGCAGCTTGGAAGGAACCTACAATGAGCAGTTCTTC
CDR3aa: CASSLEGTYNEQFF